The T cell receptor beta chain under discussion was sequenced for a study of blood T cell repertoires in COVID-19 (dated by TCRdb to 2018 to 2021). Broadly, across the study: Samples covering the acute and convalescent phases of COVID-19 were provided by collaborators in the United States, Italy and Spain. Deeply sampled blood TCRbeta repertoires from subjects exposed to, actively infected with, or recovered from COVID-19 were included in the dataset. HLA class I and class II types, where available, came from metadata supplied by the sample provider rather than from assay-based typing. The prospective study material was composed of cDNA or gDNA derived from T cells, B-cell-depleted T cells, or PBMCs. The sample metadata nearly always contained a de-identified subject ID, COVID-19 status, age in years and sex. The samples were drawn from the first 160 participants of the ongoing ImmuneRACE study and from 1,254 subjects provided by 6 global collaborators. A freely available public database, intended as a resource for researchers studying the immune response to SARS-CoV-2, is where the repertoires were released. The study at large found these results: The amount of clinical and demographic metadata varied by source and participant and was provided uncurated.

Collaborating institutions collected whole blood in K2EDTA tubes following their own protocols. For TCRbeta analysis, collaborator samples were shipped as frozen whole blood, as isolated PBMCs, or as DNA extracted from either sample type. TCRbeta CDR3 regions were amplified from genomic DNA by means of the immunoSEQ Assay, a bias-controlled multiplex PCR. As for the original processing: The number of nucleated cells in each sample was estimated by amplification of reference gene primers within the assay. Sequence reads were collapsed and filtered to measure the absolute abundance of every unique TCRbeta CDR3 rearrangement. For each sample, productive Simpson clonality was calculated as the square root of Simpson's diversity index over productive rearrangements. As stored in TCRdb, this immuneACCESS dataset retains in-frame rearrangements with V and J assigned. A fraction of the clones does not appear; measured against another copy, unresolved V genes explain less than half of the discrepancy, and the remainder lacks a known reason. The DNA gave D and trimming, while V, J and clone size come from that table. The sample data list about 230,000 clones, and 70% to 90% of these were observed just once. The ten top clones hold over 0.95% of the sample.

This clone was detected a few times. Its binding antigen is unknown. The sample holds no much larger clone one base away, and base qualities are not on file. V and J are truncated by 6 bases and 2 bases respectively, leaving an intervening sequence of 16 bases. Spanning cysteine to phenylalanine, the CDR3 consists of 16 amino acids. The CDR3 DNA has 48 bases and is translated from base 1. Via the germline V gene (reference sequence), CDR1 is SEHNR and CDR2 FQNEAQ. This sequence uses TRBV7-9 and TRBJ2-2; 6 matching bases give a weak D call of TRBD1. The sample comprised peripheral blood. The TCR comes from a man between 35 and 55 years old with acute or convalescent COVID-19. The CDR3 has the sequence CASSKNREINTGELFF. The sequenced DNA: TGTGCCAGCAGTAAGAACAGGGAGATTAACACCGGGGAGCTGTTTTTT.